The 18 T cell receptor beta chains listed next were all sequenced from one sample in a study of T cell responses to AZD1222 COVID-19 vaccine. Sequencing was performed with immunoSEQ multiplex PCR; in TCRdb, only in-frame clones are kept and a portion is missing. Of 200,000 or so clones in the sample, roughly 92% were seen once. The sequences come from peripheral blood, collected 28 days after the second AZD1222 dose. All receptors come from an adult who received the AZD1222 COVID-19 vaccine.

This clone was found once. CDR3 protein: CASSVQSGEGGYGYTF. CDR3 bases: TGTGCCAGCAGCGTACAATCGGGAGAAGGAGGCTATGGCTACACCTTC. The chain employs TRBV9 and TRBJ1-2; the D is unclear. The V gene's germline CDR1 is SGDLS and CDR2 YYNGEE. Trimming took 1 base from V and 4 from J, leaving 17 bases between them. The CDR3 length is 16 residues.

A note on this clone: The missing conserved phenylalanine or tryptophan at the end of this CDR3 makes a read error likely. No DNA is shown, since the ends of the CDR3 on it are uncertain; the CDR3 is the one TCRdb lists. The chain is built from TRBV5-6 and TRBJ1-6; the table's D call, TRBD1, was not checked against the DNA. Germline assignment: CDR1 SGHDT and CDR2 YYEEEE. The CDR3 is 12 residues long, ends included. The CDR3 region is CASSHSTGVQLV.

The V gene is TRBV11-3, the J gene TRBJ1-1, with D uncertain. Trimming left V 2 bases short and J 1 base short, with 5 bases between. CDR1 is SGHNT and CDR2 is YENEEA in the germline V gene. The CDR3 is 13 amino acids. This CDR3 reads CASSLFENTEAFF. The DNA of the CDR3 is TGTGCCAGCAGCTTATTCGAGAACACTGAAGCTTTCTTT.

The chain couples TRBV5-6 to TRBJ1-2; 9 positions match TRBD1. The CDR3 totals 15 residues. With 6 bases clipped from V and 6 bases from J, the junction kept 12 bases outside the gene matches. Germline assignment: CDR1 SGHDT and CDR2 YYEEEE. The CDR3, as DNA: TGTGCCAGCACTCAGGAGACAGGGGGTAGGGATGGCTACACCTTC. This encodes CASTQETGGRDGYTF.

The chain uses TRBV28 and TRBJ1-2; 9 bases fit TRBD1. The V and J ends lost 8 bases and 3 bases, in that order; junction bases with no gene match: 10. The CDR3 covers 15 residues. Per the germline V gene, CDR1 is MDHEN and CDR2 is SYDVKM. The CDR3: CASSQRDRADYGYTF. The CDR3 DNA sequence: TGTGCCAGCTCCCAACGGGACAGGGCCGACTATGGCTACACCTTC.

The rearrangement uses TRBV4-3 and TRBJ1-4; no clear D. This CDR3 has 14 amino acids. Per germline, CDR1 LGHNA and CDR2 YSLEER. The V end was cut by 0 bases, the J end by 8 bases, with 10 bases between. The chain's CDR3 is CASSQDEGSEKLFF. For the CDR3, the DNA is TGCGCCAGCAGCCAAGATGAGGGTTCAGAAAAACTGTTTTTT.

This clone occurred a few times. Different DNA sequences within this sample yield the same CDR3. The gene calls are TRBV20-1 and TRBJ1-2; no firm D call. Germline assignment: CDR1 DFQATT and CDR2 SNEGSKA (reference sequence). The CDR3 contains 11 residues. V was shortened by 1 base and J by 3 bases, with 3 bases between the two germline ends. As DNA, the CDR3 is TGCAGTGCTAGAGGCGACTATGGCTACACCTTC. This encodes CSARGDYGYTF.

This rearrangement joins TRBV3-1 (or the pseudogene TRBV3-2) to TRBJ1-4; 7 nucleotides match TRBD1. Trimming at V came to 6 bases and at J to 12 bases, leaving 16 bases not matched to a gene. CDR1 and CDR2 from the germline V gene are LGHDT and YNNKEL (reference sequence). There are 15 residues in the CDR3. This CDR3 reads CASRSNGILQGQLFF. DNA for the CDR3: TGTGCCAGCAGATCAAACGGGATACTACAGGGGCAACTGTTTTTT.

The rearrangement joins TRBV6-1 to TRBJ1-6; 8 bases agree with TRBD1. V gave up 4 bases and J gave up 7 bases; unmatched junction bases: 9. CDR3 size: 16 residues. Germline CDR1 MNHNS, CDR2 SASEGT. DNA for the CDR3: TGTGCCAGCAGTGGCGGACAGGGAGAGCGAAATTCACCCCTCCACTTT. Amino acid sequence: CASSGGQGERNSPLHF.

The rearrangement joins TRBV6-5 to TRBJ2-1, with 9 bases that match TRBD1. Trimming cost V 7 bases and J 4 bases; bases outside gene matches: 8. Germline CDR1 reads MNHEY; CDR2 reads SVGAGI. This CDR3 is built from 15 residues. The CDR3 loop reads CASTPGTGLYNEQFF. The CDR3 DNA sequence: TGTGCCAGCACCCCGGGGACAGGGCTTTACAATGAGCAGTTCTTC.

V is TRBV9 and J is TRBJ2-5, with D perhaps matching TRBD2 (5 bases). The ends were cut back, 0 bases at V and 4 bases at J, with 13 bases in the middle. Germline-derived CDR1 and CDR2 are SGDLS and YYNGEE. The length of the CDR3 is 15 residues. CDR3 sequence (DNA): TGTGCCAGCAGCGTAGCCGGGAATGGAGGAGAGACCCAGTACTTC. It encodes CASSVAGNGGETQYF.

V is TRBV7-9 and J is TRBJ1-2; no firm D call. The V and J ends lost 2 bases and 4 bases respectively, with 17 bases between them. The length of the CDR3 is 16 residues. Germline V CDR1 and CDR2: SEHNR, FQNEAQ (reference sequence). The DNA for the CDR3 is TGTGCCAGCAGCTTATTCGGCGACCCAACGATCTATGGCTACACCTTC. It yields the protein CASSLFGDPTIYGYTF.

The DNA for the CDR3 is TGCGCCAGCAGCCAAGTCTCCAGCACTGAAGCTTTCTTT. It translates to CASSQVSSTEAFF. The rearrangement links TRBV4-3 to TRBJ1-1; D is undetermined. The germline V gene has CDR1 LGHNA and CDR2 YSLEER. V was cut by 1 base and J by 4 bases, with 7 bases left in between. The CDR3 is 13 residues long.

J is TRBJ2-5 and V is TRBV28; 7 bases are shared with TRBD1. The CDR3 covers 16 residues. Germline V gives CDR1 MDHEN, CDR2 SYDVKM. Germline trimming cut 4 bases from V and 2 bases from J; bases unmatched to any gene: 10. The CDR3 is CASSSMWTGIQETQYF. CDR3 DNA sequence: TGTGCCAGCAGTTCTATGTGGACAGGCATACAAGAGACCCAGTACTTC. The whole variable domain, remainder taken from reference TRBV28 and TRBJ2-5, is DVKVTQSSRYLVKRTGEKVFLECVQDMDHENMFWYRQDPGLGLRLIYFSYDVKMKEKGDIPEGYSVSREKKERFSLILESASTNQTSMYLCASSSMWTGIQETQYFGPGTRLLVL.

This clone occurred once. J is TRBJ1-6 and V is TRBV18; 9 bases are a match to TRBD1. CDR1 is KGHSH and CDR2 is LQKENI in the germline V gene. V was clipped by 5 bases and J by 5 bases; unmatched bases: 7. The CDR3 totals 16 residues. The CDR3 protein is CASSETGGLNNSPLHF. The CDR3 DNA reads as TGTGCCAGCTCAGAAACAGGGGGCTTAAATAATTCACCCCTCCACTTT. Drawing the rest from reference TRBV18 and TRBJ1-6, the complete variable domain is NAGVMQNPRHLVRRRGQEARLRCSPMKGHSHVYWYRQLPEEGLKFMVYLQKENIIDESGMPKERFSAEFPKEGPSILRIQQVVRGDSAAYFCASSETGGLNNSPLHFGNGTRLTVT.

This clone was seen only once. Distinct nucleotide sequences in the sample also encode this CDR3. This sequence joins TRBV18 and TRBJ1-1, with D uncertain. V shed 3 bases and J shed 1 base, with 9 bases lying between them. There are 14 residues in the CDR3. Germline assignment: CDR1 KGHSH and CDR2 LQKENI. The CDR3 DNA sequence: TGTGCCAGCTCACCCTCAGGAGGGAACACTGAAGCTTTCTTT. Its protein product is CASSPSGGNTEAFF.

This chain uses TRBV5-1 with TRBJ2-3; D not certain. Germline V lookup: CDR1 SGHRS, CDR2 YFSETQ. The CDR3 length is 14 residues. With 4 bases removed from V and 2 bases from J, the gap between germline ends came to 11 bases. The CDR3 loop is CASSPGLYTDTQYF. In nucleotides, the CDR3 is TGCGCCAGCAGCCCTGGCCTATACACAGATACGCAGTATTTT.

This rearrangement joins TRBV19 to TRBJ2-1, with D perhaps TRBD1 (7 bases). Germline V gene lookup returns CDR1 LNHDA and CDR2 SQIVND (reference sequence). The CDR3 length is 16 residues. The ends were cut back, 3 bases at V and 9 bases at J, with 21 bases in the middle. CDR3 DNA: TGTGCCAGTAGTATGATGGGGAGAAGGGGGCGGGGTGAGCAGTTCTTC. Its translation is CASSMMGRRGRGEQFF.